This T cell receptor (beta chain) was obtained from a study of blood T cell repertoires in COVID-19. In the original workflow: Nucleated cell counts were estimated from reference gene primer amplification. Using immunoSEQ multiplex PCR, the repertoire was profiled, and TCRdb retains in-frame clones only, with some absent. D and trimming come from the DNA, and the V and J calls and clone size come from that table. The sample contains some 200,000 clones, roughly 88% of which appear only once. The CDR3 runs 13 residues. V shed 5 bases and J 7 bases; nucleotides not matched to a gene: 6. Germline CDR1 reads SEHNR; CDR2 reads FQNEAQ (reference sequence).

The TCR originated in a woman between 35 and 50 years old with acute COVID-19. The rearrangement links TRBV7-9 to TRBJ1-1; 8 nucleotides align to TRBD1. The specimen sequenced was PBMCs or T cells enriched from blood (not recorded which). This CDR3 is CASSPAGQVEAFF. Written as DNA, the CDR3 is TGTGCCAGCAGCCCTGCGGGACAGGTTGAAGCTTTCTTT.